A selection of T cell receptor beta chains follows, all from one sample in a study of siplizumab effects on memory and regulatory T cells. Sequenced by immunoSEQ multiplex PCR; TCRdb stores in-frame clones only, minus some. The sample has around 77,000 clones, roughly nine tenths seen once; the top ten hold approximately 31%. Sequences were obtained from CD8+ T cells sorted from blood. These receptors originate from a human donor in good health. Each CDR3 is given without its conserved first and last residue.

V,J,CDR3
TRBV2,TRBJ1-5,ASSDPGAEPQH
TRBV27,TRBJ2-7,ASSLAYGALYEQY
TRBV9,TRBJ2-3,ASSAFDSVFTDTQY
TRBV7-8,TRBJ2-7,ASSPGEGKTYEQY
TRBV21-1,TRBJ1-1,ASKTTGNTEAF
TRBV6-4,TRBJ2-3,ASSDSGRSSADTQY
TRBV4-1,TRBJ2-4,ASSPRLAGTQNIQY
TRBV30,TRBJ1-5,AWSAGIVSNQPQH
TRBV5-4,TRBJ1-2,ASSQVDLYGYT
TRBV9,TRBJ2-1,ASSIRTAPPYNEQF
TRBV4-1,TRBJ2-7,ASSQLPGQGFHEQY
TRBV4-1,TRBJ2-3,ASSHGTSGPRGDTQY